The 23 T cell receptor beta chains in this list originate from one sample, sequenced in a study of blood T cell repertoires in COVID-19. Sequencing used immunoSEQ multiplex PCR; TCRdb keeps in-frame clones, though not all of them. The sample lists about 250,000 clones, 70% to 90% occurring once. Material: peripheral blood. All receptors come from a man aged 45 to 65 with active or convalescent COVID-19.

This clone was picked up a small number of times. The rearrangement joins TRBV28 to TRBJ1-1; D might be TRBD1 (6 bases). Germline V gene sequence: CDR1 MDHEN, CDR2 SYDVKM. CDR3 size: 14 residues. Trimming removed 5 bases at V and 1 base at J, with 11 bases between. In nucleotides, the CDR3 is TGTGCCAGCAGTCTAGACAGGCAGAACACTGAAGCTTTCTTT. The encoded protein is CASSLDRQNTEAFF.

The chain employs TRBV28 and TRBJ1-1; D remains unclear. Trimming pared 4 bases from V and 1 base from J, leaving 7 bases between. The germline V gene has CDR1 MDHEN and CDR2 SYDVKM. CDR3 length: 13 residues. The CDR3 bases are TGTGCCAGCAGTTGGGCCCCGAACACTGAAGCTTTCTTT. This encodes CASSWAPNTEAFF.

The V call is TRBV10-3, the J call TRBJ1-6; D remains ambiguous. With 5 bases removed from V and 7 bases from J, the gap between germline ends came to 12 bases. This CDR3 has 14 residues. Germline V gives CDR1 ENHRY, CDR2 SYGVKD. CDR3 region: CAISPTSQNSPLHF. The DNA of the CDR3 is TGTGCCATCAGTCCGACAAGCCAAAATTCACCCCTCCACTTT.

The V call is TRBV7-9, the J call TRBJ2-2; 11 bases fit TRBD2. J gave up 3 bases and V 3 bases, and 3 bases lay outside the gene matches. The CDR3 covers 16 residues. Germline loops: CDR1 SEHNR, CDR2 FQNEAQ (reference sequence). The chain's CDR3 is CASSFTSGSYTGELFF. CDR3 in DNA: TGTGCCAGCAGCTTCACTAGCGGGAGTTACACCGGGGAGCTGTTTTTT.

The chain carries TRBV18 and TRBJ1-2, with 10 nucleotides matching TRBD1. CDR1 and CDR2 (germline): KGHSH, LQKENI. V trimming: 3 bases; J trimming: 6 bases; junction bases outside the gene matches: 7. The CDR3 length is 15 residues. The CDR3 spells CASSPVPGQGNGYTF. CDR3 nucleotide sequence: TGTGCCAGCTCACCTGTTCCGGGACAGGGGAATGGCTACACCTTC.

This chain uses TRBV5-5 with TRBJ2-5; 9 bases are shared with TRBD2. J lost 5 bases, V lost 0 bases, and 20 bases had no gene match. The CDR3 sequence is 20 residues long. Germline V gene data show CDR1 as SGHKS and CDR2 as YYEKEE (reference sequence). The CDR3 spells CASSLGSRLAGVRLRETQYF. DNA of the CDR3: TGTGCCAGCAGCTTGGGTTCCCGTTTAGCGGGAGTCCGTCTCAGGGAGACCCAGTACTTC.

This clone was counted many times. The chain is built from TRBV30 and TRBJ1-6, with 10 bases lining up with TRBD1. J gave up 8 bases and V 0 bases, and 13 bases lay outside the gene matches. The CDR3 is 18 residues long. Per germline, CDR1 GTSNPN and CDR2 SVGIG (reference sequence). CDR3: CAWSVRLTTGGADSPLHF. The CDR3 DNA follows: TGTGCCTGGAGTGTCCGGCTCACGACAGGGGGCGCGGATTCACCCCTCCACTTT.

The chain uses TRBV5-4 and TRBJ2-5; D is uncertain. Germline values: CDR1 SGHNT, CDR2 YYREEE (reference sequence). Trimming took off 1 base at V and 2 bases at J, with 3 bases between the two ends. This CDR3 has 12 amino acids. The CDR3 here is CASSLPQETQYF. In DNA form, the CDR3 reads TGTGCCAGCAGCTTGCCACAAGAGACCCAGTACTTC.

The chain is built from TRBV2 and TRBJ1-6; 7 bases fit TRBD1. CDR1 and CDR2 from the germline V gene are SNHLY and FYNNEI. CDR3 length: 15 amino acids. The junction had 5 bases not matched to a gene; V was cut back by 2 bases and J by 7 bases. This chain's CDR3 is CASSENRGGNSPLHF. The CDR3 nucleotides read TGTGCCAGCAGTGAAAACAGGGGAGGAAATTCACCCCTCCACTTT.

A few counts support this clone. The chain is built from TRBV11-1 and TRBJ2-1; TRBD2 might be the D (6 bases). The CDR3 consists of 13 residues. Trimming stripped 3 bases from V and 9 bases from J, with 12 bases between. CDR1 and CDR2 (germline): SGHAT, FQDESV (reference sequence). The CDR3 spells CASSFGQAGEQFF. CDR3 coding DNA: TGTGCCAGCAGCTTCGGCCAAGCGGGTGAGCAGTTCTTC. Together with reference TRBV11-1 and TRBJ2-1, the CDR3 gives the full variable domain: EAEVAQSPRYKITEKSQAVAFWCDPISGHATLYWYRQILGQGPELLVQFQDESVVDDSQLPKDRFSAERLKGVDSTLKIQPAELGDSAMYLCASSFGQAGEQFFGPGTRLTVL.

CDR3: CASSLAGSGLATTYEQYF. CDR3 coding DNA: TGCGCCAGCAGCTTGGCCGGAAGTGGGCTAGCAACCACGTACGAGCAGTACTTC. V gene TRBV5-1 combines with J gene TRBJ2-7, with D possibly being TRBD2 (5 bases). The length of the CDR3 is 18 residues. Trimming cost V 0 bases and J 4 bases, with 23 bases left between them. Germline V lookup: CDR1 SGHRS, CDR2 YFSETQ.

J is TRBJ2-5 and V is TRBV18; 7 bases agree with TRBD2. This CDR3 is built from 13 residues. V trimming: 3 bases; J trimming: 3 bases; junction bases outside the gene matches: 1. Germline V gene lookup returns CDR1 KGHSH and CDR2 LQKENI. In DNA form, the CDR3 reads TGTGCCAGCTCACCCGGGACTAAAGAGACCCAGTACTTC. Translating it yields CASSPGTKETQYF.

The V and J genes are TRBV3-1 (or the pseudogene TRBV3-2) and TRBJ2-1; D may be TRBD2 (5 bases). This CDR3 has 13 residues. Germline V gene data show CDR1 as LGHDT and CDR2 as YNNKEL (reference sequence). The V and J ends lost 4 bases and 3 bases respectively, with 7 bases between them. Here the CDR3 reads CASSLGLYNEQFF. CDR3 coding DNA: TGTGCCAGCAGCCTAGGACTCTACAATGAGCAGTTCTTC.

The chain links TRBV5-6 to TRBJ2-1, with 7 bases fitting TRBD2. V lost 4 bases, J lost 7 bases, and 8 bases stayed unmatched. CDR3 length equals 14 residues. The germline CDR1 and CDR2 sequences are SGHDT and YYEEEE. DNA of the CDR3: TGTGCCAGCAGCCATCAAGCGGGAAGTAATGAGCAGTTCTTC. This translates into CASSHQAGSNEQFF.

The CDR3 is CASSLAGRIETQYF. DNA of the CDR3: TGCGCCAGCAGCTTGGCAGGGAGGATTGAGACCCAGTACTTC. The chain has TRBV5-1 and TRBJ2-5; D might be TRBD2 (6 bases). The germline V gene encodes CDR1 SGHRS and CDR2 YFSETQ. V lost 0 bases and J lost 5, with 11 bases in between. There are 14 residues in the CDR3.

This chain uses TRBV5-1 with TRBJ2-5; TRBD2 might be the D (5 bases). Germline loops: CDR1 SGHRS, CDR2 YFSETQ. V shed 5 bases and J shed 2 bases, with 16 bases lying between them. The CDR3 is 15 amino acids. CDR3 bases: TGCGCCAGCAGGACTTTGGAGGTCCTTCAAGAGACCCAGTACTTC. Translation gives CASRTLEVLQETQYF.

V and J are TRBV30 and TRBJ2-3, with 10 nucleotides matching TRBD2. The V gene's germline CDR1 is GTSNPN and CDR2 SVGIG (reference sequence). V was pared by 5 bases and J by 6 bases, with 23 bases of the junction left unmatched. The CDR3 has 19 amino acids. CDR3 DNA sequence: TGTGCCTGGGTCCCGGGCCACCTGGATCTAGCGGGAGTTCTGGATACGCAGTATTTT. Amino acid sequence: CAWVPGHLDLAGVLDTQYF.

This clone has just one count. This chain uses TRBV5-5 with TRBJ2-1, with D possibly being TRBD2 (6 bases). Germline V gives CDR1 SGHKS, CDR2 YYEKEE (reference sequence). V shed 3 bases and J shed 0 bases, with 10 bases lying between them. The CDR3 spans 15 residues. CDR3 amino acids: CASSWGVGSYNEQFF. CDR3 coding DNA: TGTGCCAGCAGCTGGGGGGTTGGCTCCTACAATGAGCAGTTCTTC.

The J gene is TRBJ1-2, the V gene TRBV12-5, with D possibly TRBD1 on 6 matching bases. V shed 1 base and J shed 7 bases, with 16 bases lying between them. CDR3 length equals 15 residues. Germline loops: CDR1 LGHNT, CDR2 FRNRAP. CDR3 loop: CASGLDWTALSGYTF. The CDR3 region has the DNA TGTGCTAGTGGTTTGGATTGGACAGCTTTGAGTGGCTACACCTTC.

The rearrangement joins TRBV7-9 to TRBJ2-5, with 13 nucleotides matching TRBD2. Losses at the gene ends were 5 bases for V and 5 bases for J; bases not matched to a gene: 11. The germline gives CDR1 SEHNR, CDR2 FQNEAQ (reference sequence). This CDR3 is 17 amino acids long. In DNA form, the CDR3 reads TGTGCCAGCAGCCTCGGACTAGCGGGAGTTTTGTGGGAGACCCAGTACTTC. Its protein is CASSLGLAGVLWETQYF.

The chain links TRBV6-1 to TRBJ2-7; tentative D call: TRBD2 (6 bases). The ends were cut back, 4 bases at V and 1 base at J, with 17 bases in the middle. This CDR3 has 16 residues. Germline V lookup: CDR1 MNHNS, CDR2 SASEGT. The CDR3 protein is CASSAAPGGKSYEQYF. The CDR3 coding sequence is TGTGCCAGCAGTGCCGCCCCTGGCGGGAAGTCCTACGAGCAGTACTTC.

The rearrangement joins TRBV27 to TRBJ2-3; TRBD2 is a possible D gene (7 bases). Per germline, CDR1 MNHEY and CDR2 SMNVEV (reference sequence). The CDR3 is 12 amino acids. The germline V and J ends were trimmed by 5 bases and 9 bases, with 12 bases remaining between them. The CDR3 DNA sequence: TGTGCCAGCAGTCCACAGGGAGGGACGCAGTATTTT. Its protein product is CASSPQGGTQYF.

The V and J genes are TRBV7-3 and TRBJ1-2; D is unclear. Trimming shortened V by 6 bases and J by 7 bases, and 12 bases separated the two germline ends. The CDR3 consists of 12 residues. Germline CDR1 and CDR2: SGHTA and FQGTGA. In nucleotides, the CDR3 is TGTGCCAGCAGTGGGCAGCACGGTGGCTACACCTTC. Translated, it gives CASSGQHGGYTF.